This TCR beta chain was retrieved from a study of T cells in localized non-small cell lung cancer. Profiled with immunoSEQ multiplex PCR; TCRdb holds only in-frame clones, not every one. The sample has 1,500 to 2,000 clones; around 35% are singletons. This clone qualifies as medium-sized. Its antigen is still unknown. The study, taken as a whole, reports: Heterogeneity remains possible, as sequencing covered one tumor region only.

The CDR3 extends over 15 amino acids. In germline, CDR1 is SGHNT, CDR2 YENEEA. Trimming left V 5 bases short and J 1 base short, with 11 bases between. The source material was normal lung tissue next to the tumor, sampled before any cancer treatment. This receptor was obtained from a female donor of 60 years or more with stage II squamous cell lung carcinoma. The chain recombines TRBV11-3 with TRBJ2-2; D call uncertain. The CDR3 DNA sequence: TGTGCCAGCAGCCCGGGCTCGGGGAACACCGGGGAGCTGTTTTTT. Translating it yields CASSPGSGNTGELFF.